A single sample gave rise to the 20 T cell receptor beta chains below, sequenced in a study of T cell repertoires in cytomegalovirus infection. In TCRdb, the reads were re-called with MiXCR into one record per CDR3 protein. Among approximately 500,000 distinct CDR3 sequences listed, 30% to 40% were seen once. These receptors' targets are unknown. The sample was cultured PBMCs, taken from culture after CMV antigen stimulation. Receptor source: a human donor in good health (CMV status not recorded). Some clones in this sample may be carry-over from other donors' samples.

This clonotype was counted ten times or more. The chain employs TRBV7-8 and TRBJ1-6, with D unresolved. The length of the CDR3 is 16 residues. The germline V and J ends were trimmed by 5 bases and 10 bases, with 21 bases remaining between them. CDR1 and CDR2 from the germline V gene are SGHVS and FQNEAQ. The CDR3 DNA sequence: TGTGCCAGCAGCGCCCGGACTCCCGGAAGTGGATCACCCCTCCACTTT. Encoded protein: CASSARTPGSGSPLHF. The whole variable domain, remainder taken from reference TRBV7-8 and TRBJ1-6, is GAGVSQSPRYKVAKRGQDVALRCDPISGHVSLFWYQQALGQGPEFLTYFQNEAQLDKSGLPSDRFFAERPEGSVSTLKIQRTQQEDSAVYLCASSARTPGSGSPLHFGNGTRLTVT.

This CDR3 reads CSVVELSGANVLTF. The CDR3 bases are TGCAGCGTTGTTGAGCTCTCTGGGGCCAACGTCCTGACTTTC. This chain connects TRBV29-1 to TRBJ2-6; D is ambiguous. This CDR3 spans 14 amino acids. CDR1 SQVTM and CDR2 ANQGSEA come from the germline V gene. Trimming cost V 4 bases and J 0 bases, with 7 bases left between them.

CDR3 nucleotides: TGCAGTGCTAGATCCCGGGACAATAAGTACTTC. This translates into CSARSRDNKYF. This chain uses TRBV20-1 with TRBJ2-4; the D gene is possibly TRBD1 (6 bases). The CDR3 spans 11 residues. Trimming took off 2 bases at V and 14 bases at J, with 13 bases between the two ends. Per the germline V gene, CDR1 is DFQATT and CDR2 is SNEGSKA (reference sequence).

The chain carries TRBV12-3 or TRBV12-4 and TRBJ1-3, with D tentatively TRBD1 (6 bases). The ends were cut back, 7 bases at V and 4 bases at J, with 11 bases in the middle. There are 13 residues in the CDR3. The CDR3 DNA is TGTGCCAGCAACATCGGACAGGGAAACACCATATATTTT. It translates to CASNIGQGNTIYF.

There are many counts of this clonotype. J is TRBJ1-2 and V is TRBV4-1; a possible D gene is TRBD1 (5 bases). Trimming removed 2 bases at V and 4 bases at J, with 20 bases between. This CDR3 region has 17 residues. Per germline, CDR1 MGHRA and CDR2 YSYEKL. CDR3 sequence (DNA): TGCGCCAGCAGCCAACTGGACATGGGATTCAGCCGCTATGGCTACACCTTC. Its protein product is CASSQLDMGFSRYGYTF.

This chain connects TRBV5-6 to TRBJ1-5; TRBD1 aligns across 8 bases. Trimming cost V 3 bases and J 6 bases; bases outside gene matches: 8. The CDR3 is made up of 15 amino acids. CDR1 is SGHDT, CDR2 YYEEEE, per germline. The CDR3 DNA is TGTGCCAGCAGCTATGGGAGGACAGGGCTTCAGCCCCAGCATTTT. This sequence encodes CASSYGRTGLQPQHF.

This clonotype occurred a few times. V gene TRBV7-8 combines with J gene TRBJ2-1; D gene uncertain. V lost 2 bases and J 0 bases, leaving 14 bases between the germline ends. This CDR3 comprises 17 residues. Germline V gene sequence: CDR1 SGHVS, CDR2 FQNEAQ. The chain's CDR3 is CASSLSGGMSSYNEQFF. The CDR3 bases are TGTGCCAGCAGCTTATCTGGCGGAATGAGCTCCTACAATGAGCAGTTCTTC.

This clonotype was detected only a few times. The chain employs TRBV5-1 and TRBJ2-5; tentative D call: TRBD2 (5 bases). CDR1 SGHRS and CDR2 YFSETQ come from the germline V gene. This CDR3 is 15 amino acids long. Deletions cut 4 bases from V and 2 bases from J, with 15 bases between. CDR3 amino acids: CASSPDGRTQETQYF. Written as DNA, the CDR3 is TGCGCCAGCAGCCCGGACGGAAGGACTCAAGAGACCCAGTACTTC.

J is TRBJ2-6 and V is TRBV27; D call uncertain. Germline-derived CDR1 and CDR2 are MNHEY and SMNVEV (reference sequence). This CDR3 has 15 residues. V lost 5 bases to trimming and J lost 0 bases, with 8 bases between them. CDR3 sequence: CASSRSHSGANVLTF. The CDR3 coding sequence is TGTGCCAGCAGTCGATCGCACTCTGGGGCCAACGTCCTGACTTTC.

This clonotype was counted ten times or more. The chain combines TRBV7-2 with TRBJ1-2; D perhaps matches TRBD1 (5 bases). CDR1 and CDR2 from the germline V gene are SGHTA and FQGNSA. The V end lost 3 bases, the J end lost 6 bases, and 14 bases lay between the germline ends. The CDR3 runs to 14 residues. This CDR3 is CASSFRRGHNGYTF. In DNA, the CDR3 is TGTGCCAGCAGCTTCCGTAGGGGTCATAATGGCTACACCTTC.

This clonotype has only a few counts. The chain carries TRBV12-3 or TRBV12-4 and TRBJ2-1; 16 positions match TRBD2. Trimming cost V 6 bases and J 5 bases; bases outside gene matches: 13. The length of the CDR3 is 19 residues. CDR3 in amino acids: CASRPVAGLAGGKNNEQFF. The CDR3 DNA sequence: TGTGCCAGCAGACCGGTGGCGGGACTAGCGGGAGGGAAGAACAATGAGCAGTTCTTC.

CDR3 nucleotide sequence: TGTGCCATCACCAGGGGGGCAGAAAAGGCTGGGGCCAACGTCCTGACTTTC. Encoded protein: CAITRGAEKAGANVLTF. This rearrangement joins TRBV10-3 to TRBJ2-6, with D perhaps TRBD1 (7 bases). The V end lost 7 bases, the J end lost 2 bases, and 18 bases lay between the germline ends. The CDR3 extends over 17 amino acids. The germline V gene has CDR1 ENHRY and CDR2 SYGVKD.

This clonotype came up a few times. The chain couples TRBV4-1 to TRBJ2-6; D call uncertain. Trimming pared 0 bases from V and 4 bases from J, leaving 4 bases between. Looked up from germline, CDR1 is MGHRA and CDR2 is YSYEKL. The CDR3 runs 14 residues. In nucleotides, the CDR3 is TGCGCCAGCAGCCAAGAGGTAGGGGCCAACGTCCTGACTTTC. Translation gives CASSQEVGANVLTF.

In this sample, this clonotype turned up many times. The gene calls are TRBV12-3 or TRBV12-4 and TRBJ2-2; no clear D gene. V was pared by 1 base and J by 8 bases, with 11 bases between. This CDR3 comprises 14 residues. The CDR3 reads CASSLEVGRGELFF. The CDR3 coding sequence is TGTGCCAGCAGTTTAGAGGTCGGTCGAGGGGAGCTGTTTTTT.

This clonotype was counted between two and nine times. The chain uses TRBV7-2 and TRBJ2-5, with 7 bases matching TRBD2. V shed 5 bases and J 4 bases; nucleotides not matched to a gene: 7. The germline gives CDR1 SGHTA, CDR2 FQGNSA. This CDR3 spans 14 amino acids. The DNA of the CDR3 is TGTGCCAGCAGCCCCACGGGGGAGGGAGAGACCCAGTACTTC. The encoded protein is CASSPTGEGETQYF.

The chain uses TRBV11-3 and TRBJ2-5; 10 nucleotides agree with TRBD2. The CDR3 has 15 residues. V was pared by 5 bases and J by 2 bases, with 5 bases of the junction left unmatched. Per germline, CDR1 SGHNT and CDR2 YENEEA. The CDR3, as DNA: TGTGCCAGCAGCATTCGGACTAGCGGACAAGAGACCCAGTACTTC. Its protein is CASSIRTSGQETQYF.

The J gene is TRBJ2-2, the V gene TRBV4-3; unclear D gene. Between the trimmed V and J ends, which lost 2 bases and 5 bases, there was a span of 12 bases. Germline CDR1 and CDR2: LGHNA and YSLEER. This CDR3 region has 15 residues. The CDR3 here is CASSQSPMRTGELFF. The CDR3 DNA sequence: TGCGCCAGCAGCCAATCCCCAATGCGGACCGGGGAGCTGTTTTTT.

The CDR3 protein is CASSSPQGRQYF. The CDR3 DNA follows: TGTGCCAGCAGCTCCCCCCAGGGGCGGCAGTACTTC. The chain carries TRBV7-2 and TRBJ2-7, with D tentatively TRBD1 (6 bases). V was trimmed by 4 bases and J by 9 bases, leaving 13 bases between them. CDR3 size: 12 residues. Germline CDR1 reads SGHTA; CDR2 reads FQGNSA.

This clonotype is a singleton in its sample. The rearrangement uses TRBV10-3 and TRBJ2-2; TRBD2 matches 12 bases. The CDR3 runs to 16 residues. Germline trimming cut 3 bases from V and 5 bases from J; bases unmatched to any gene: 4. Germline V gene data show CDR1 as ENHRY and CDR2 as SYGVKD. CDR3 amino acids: CAISDPGTSGTGELFF. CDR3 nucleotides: TGTGCCATCAGTGACCCCGGGACTAGCGGGACCGGGGAGCTGTTTTTT.

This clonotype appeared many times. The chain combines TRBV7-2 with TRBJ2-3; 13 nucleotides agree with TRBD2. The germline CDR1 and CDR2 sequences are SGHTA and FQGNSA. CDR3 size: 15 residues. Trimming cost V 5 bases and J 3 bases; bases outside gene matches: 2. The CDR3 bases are TGTGCCAGCAGCACGACTAGCGGGAGGACAGATACGCAGTATTTT. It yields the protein CASSTTSGRTDTQYF.